The clone carrying this T cell receptor beta chain was counted at least ten times. The antigen is undetermined. The sample is drawn from a study of type 1 regulatory T cells. On the study more broadly: T-allo10 is an in vitro-generated, Tr1-enriched CD4 T cell product specific for alloantigen.

TCRdb re-called the reads with MiXCR, one entry per CDR3 protein. This table holds about 14,000 distinct CDR3 sequences, about an eighth found once. The germline V gene has CDR1 SGHRS and CDR2 YFSETQ. Between the trimmed V and J ends, which lost 6 bases and 5 bases, there was a span of 17 bases. There are 15 residues in the CDR3. This sequence was found in a human donor in good health. J is TRBJ2-2 and V is TRBV5-1; D tentatively reads TRBD1 or TRBD2 (5 bases each). The sample consisted of cultured T cells, either the whole culture or a sorted T cell fraction (not recorded which). CDR3 DNA: TGCGCCAGCACTGAGTTGGGACCGGAGACCGGGGAGCTGTTTTTT. Amino acid sequence: CASTELGPETGELFF. Together with reference TRBV5-1 and TRBJ2-2, the CDR3 gives the full variable domain: KAGVTQTPRYLIKTRGQQVTLSCSPISGHRSVSWYQQTPGQGLQFLFEYFSETQRNKGNFPGRFSGRQFSNSRSEMNVSTLELGDSALYLCASTELGPETGELFFGEGSRLTVL.